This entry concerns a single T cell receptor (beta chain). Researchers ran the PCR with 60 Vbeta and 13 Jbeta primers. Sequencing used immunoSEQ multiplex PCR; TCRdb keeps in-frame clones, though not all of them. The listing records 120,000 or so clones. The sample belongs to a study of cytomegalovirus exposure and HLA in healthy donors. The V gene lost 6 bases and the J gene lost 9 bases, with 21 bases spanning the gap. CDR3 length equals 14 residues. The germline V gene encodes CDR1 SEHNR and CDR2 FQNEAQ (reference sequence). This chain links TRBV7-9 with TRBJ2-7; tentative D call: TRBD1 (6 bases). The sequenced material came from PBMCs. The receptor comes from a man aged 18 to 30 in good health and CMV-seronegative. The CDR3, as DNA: TGTGCCAGCAGTAGTGTACAGGGAAGAGTCGGGCAGTACTTC. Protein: CASSSVQGRVGQYF.